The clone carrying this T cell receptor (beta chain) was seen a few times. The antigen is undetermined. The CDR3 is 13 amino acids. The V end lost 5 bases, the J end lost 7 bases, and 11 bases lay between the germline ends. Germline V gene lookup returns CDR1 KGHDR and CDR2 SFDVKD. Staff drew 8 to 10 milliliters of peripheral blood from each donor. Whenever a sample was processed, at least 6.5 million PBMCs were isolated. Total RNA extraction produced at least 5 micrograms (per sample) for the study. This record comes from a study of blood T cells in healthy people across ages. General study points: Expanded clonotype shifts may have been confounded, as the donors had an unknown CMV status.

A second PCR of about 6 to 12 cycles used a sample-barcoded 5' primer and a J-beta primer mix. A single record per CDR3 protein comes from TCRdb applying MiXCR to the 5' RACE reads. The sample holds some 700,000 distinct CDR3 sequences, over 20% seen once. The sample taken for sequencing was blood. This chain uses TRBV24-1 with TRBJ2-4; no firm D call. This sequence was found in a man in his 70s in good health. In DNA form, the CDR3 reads TGTGCCACCAGTGTGGCCGGTGGGAACATTCAGTACTTC. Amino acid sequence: CATSVAGGNIQYF.